This T cell receptor beta chain was documented in a study of blood T cell repertoires in COVID-19. In the study overall: From the United States, Italy and Spain came samples of acute and convalescent COVID-19.

Germline V gene data show CDR1 as MNHEY and CDR2 as SVGAGI. The CDR3 is 15 amino acids. Trimming stripped 4 bases from V and 4 bases from J, with 14 bases between. Sequencing was performed with immunoSEQ multiplex PCR; in TCRdb, only in-frame clones are kept and a portion is missing. The data contain 250,000 to 300,000 clones, about nine tenths of them singletons. The TCR comes from a woman between 50 and 59 years old who had recovered from COVID-19. Input material: peripheral blood. V is TRBV6-5 and J is TRBJ1-3; no definite D call. In DNA, the CDR3 is TGTGCCAGCAGTTCCCCCTCGTTCTTAGGAAACACCATATATTTT. Amino acids: CASSSPSFLGNTIYF.